Presented here are 4 T cell receptor beta chains from one specimen sequenced in a study of control samples from healthy donors and cancer patients. Profiling relied on immunoSEQ multiplex PCR, and the TCRdb table lists in-frame clones only, not all of them. The table records 200,000 or so clones, about 93% of them present only once. Sequenced input: blood. These receptors were obtained from a man aged 45-65 years in good health.

V is TRBV7-8 and J is TRBJ2-1; D perhaps matches TRBD1 (6 bases). This CDR3 region has 14 residues. In germline, CDR1 is SGHVS, CDR2 FQNEAQ. V lost 5 bases, J lost 8 bases, and 16 bases lay in between. The CDR3: CASSHGTGLDEQFF. The CDR3 region has the DNA TGTGCCAGCAGCCACGGCACAGGGTTGGATGAGCAGTTCTTC.

This clone was seen a single time. V gene TRBV19 combines with J gene TRBJ1-2, with D possibly being TRBD1 (6 bases). Trimming pared 4 bases from V and 5 bases from J, leaving 17 bases between. Germline V gene lookup returns CDR1 LNHDA and CDR2 SQIVND (reference sequence). This CDR3 spans 15 amino acids. The CDR3, as DNA: TGTGCCAGTAGTACACAACAGGGCTCTACTTATGGCTACACCTTC. It codes for CASSTQQGSTYGYTF.

The chain uses TRBV6-5 and TRBJ2-7, with D possibly matching TRBD2 (5 bases). This CDR3 contains 13 residues. With 6 bases removed from V and 6 bases from J, the gap between germline ends came to 15 bases. The germline gives CDR1 MNHEY, CDR2 SVGAGI. The CDR3 DNA is TGTGCCAGCAGCGGTGAACTAGGTGCCGAGCAGTACGTC. Residues: CASSGELGAEQYV.

The V and J genes are TRBV29-1 and TRBJ2-4; weak D call: TRBD2 (5 bases). The ends were cut back, 8 bases at V and 8 bases at J, with 25 bases in the middle. The CDR3 runs 15 residues. The germline V gene has CDR1 SQVTM and CDR2 ANQGSEA. Here the CDR3 reads CSSLLTGSGIDIQYF. The CDR3 nucleotides read TGCAGCTCCTTGCTCACGGGGTCCGGAATAGACATTCAGTACTTC.